The clone carrying this T cell receptor beta chain has a handful of counts. The antigen remains unidentified. The treatment: roughly 11-day PBMC culture with coronavirus spike peptide pools or control peptides (ViraFEST assay). Cell culture was performed with 2 million or so PBMCs per well in the presence of approximately 10 IU/ml IL-2 and roughly 9.7 ug/ml peptide pools. These data originate in a study of vaccination and CD4 T cells after COVID-19. Study-level information: Convalescent participants consisted of six males and four females, two being Hispanic. The cells were exposed to overlapping spike peptides originating from SARS-CoV-2, HCoV-NL63, HCoV-OC43 and HCoV-229E for stimulation.

With 0 bases removed from V and 6 bases from J, the gap between germline ends came to 11 bases. The CDR3 spans 15 residues. Per germline, CDR1 SGHVS and CDR2 FNYEAQ. The Oncomine TCR Beta short-read assay was what sequenced the DNA obtained from cultured CD4+ T cells. One entry per CDR3 protein results from TCRdb running MiXCR on the PCR reads. The table lists 13,000 or so distinct CDR3 sequences, roughly 45% of them singletons. The V call is TRBV7-6, the J call TRBJ2-2; a weak D match, TRBD2 (6 bases). Material: CD4+ T cells from blood, cultured in vitro. The source is a human donor who had recovered from COVID-19. The CDR3 DNA is TGTGCCAGCAGCTTAGCGATATCGGGGGCCGGGGAGCTGTTTTTT. Translated: CASSLAISGAGELFF.